The 22 T cell receptor beta chains below were found in one sample sequenced in a study of cytomegalovirus exposure and HLA in healthy donors. Method: immunoSEQ multiplex PCR; TCRdb's copy keeps in-frame clones and lacks some. The data show about 190,000 clones, with approximately 84% seen just once and 6% to 9% held by the top ten. Sequencing was done on a sample of PBMCs. The receptors derive from a man aged 18 to 29 in good health and CMV-seropositive.

The chain is built from TRBV5-4 and TRBJ2-2; D unresolved. Germline V gene lookup returns CDR1 SGHNT and CDR2 YYREEE (reference sequence). The V gene lost 3 bases and the J gene lost 6 bases, with 12 bases spanning the gap. This CDR3 has 14 residues. The CDR3 bases are TGTGCCAGCAGCTCCCTGAGGAGCGCCGGGGAGCTGTTTTTT. It is translated as CASSSLRSAGELFF.

This chain uses TRBV5-4 with TRBJ1-1, with D possibly matching TRBD1 (6 bases). The CDR3 length is 15 residues. The germline V gene encodes CDR1 SGHNT and CDR2 YYREEE (reference sequence). Between the trimmed V and J ends, which lost 0 bases and 0 bases, there was a span of 9 bases. The DNA of the CDR3 is TGTGCCAGCAGCTTGGCGAGACAGGTGAACACTGAAGCTTTCTTT. Translating gives CASSLARQVNTEAFF.

This chain links TRBV29-1 with TRBJ1-2; the match to TRBD1 covers 7 bases. Germline loops: CDR1 SQVTM, CDR2 ANQGSEA. The ends lost 6 bases at V and 2 bases at J; junction bases unmatched: 6. This CDR3 comprises 13 residues. CDR3 coding DNA: TGCAGCGTAACAGGGGAGTCGAACTATGGCTACACCTTC. Translated: CSVTGESNYGYTF.

The rearrangement links TRBV7-2 to TRBJ2-7; 8 bases agree with TRBD2. There are 16 residues in the CDR3. After removal of 5 bases from V and 4 bases from J, the junction contained 13 bases not matched to a gene. Germline CDR1 SGHTA, CDR2 FQGNSA. The CDR3 nucleotides read TGTGCCAGCAGCCCCGTTAGCGGGAAGAACCTTTACGAGCAGTACTTC. Its translation is CASSPVSGKNLYEQYF.

The chain recombines TRBV27 with TRBJ2-7; TRBD1 aligns across 9 bases. Germline V lookup: CDR1 MNHEY, CDR2 SMNVEV (reference sequence). CDR3 size: 15 residues. With V trimmed by 2 bases and J by 5 bases, 7 bases remained unmatched. CDR3 region: CASSLAGQGLNEQYF. DNA of the CDR3: TGTGCCAGCAGTTTAGCAGGACAGGGGTTAAACGAGCAGTACTTC.

CDR3 nucleotide sequence: TGTGCCTGGATGGGGCGGGAGACCCAGTACTTC. Translation: CAWMGRETQYF. The rearrangement links TRBV30 to TRBJ2-5; TRBD1 is a possible D gene (5 bases). The germline V gene has CDR1 GTSNPN and CDR2 SVGIG (reference sequence). This CDR3 has 11 amino acids. The V and J ends lost 4 bases and 5 bases respectively, with 8 bases between them.

V usage is TRBV27 and J usage is TRBJ2-5; TRBD1 matches at 7 bases. V dropped 5 bases and J dropped 2; count of bases not matched to a gene: 5. Germline V lookup: CDR1 MNHEY, CDR2 SMNVEV (reference sequence). The CDR3 is 14 amino acids. In DNA form, the CDR3 reads TGTGCCAGCAGTCCCCGACAGGGTCAAGAGACCCAGTACTTC. This gives the protein CASSPRQGQETQYF.

This sequence joins TRBV11-3 and TRBJ2-5, with 14 bases aligning to TRBD2. Germline values: CDR1 SGHNT, CDR2 YENEEA. The V segment lost 5 bases and the J segment 3 bases; nucleotides outside the gene matches: 5. The CDR3 covers 16 residues. Here the CDR3 DNA reads TGTGCCAGCAGCCGGGGACTAGCGGGAGCAGAAGAGACCCAGTACTTC. Protein: CASSRGLAGAEETQYF. The full variable domain, its missing parts supplied by reference TRBV11-3 and TRBJ2-5, is EAGVVQSPRYKIIEKKQPVAFWCNPISGHNTLYWYLQNLGQGPELLIRYENEEAVDDSQLPKDRFSAERLKGVDSTLKIQPAELGDSAVYLCASSRGLAGAEETQYFGPGTRLLVL.

This clone was detected only once. This chain links TRBV28 with TRBJ2-7, with TRBD1 identical over 11 bases. Germline-derived CDR1 and CDR2 are MDHEN and SYDVKM. The junction had 12 bases not matched to a gene; V was cut back by 2 bases and J by 9 bases. The CDR3 length is 16 residues. This chain's CDR3 is CASSLEGQGVSLGQYF. CDR3 nucleotide sequence: TGTGCCAGCAGTTTAGAGGGACAGGGGGTTTCCTTAGGGCAGTACTTC.

The rearrangement links TRBV5-4 to TRBJ2-7; TRBD1 matches at 9 bases. Germline V gives CDR1 SGHNT, CDR2 YYREEE (reference sequence). This CDR3 has 15 residues. The CDR3 here is CPRLFRTGASYEQYF. CDR3 DNA sequence: TGTCCCCGGCTGTTTAGGACAGGGGCATCCTACGAGCAGTACTTC.

The table lists this clone with a few counts. The chain combines TRBV19 with TRBJ2-1; the match to TRBD1 covers 9 bases. This CDR3 has 14 residues. The trim removed 3 bases at V and 8 bases at J, leaving 5 bases unmatched. Germline V gene data show CDR1 as LNHDA and CDR2 as SQIVND (reference sequence). In DNA, the CDR3 is TGTGCCAGTAGTATCAGGACAGGGGCTGATGAGCAGTTCTTC. It encodes CASSIRTGADEQFF.

This sequence joins TRBV7-2 and TRBJ2-7; D is possibly TRBD2 (7 bases). The germline CDR1 and CDR2 sequences are SGHTA and FQGNSA. This CDR3 has 14 residues. Trimming stripped 6 bases from V and 2 bases from J, with 14 bases between. The CDR3 loop is CASRPRGGAYEQYF. CDR3 nucleotides: TGTGCCAGCAGACCACGAGGGGGGGCCTACGAGCAGTACTTC.

The chain links TRBV7-2 to TRBJ2-1; no definite D call. Germline V CDR1 and CDR2: SGHTA, FQGNSA. This CDR3 is built from 16 residues. The V and J ends lost 0 bases and 6 bases respectively, with 15 bases between them. The CDR3 loop reads CASSLAWVRSVNEQFF. CDR3 coding DNA: TGTGCCAGCAGCTTAGCGTGGGTGCGGAGCGTCAATGAGCAGTTCTTC. The full variable domain, rest sourced from reference TRBV7-2 and TRBJ2-1, is GAGVSQSPSNKVTEKGKDVELRCDPISGHTALYWYRQSLGQGLEFLIYFQGNSAPDKSGLPSDRFSAERTGGSVSTLTIQRTQQEDSAVYLCASSLAWVRSVNEQFFGPGTRLTVL.

V and J are TRBV4-1 and TRBJ2-7, with 8 nucleotides matching TRBD2. Germline lookup yields CDR1 MGHRA and CDR2 YSYEKL. V shed 1 base and J 4 bases; nucleotides not matched to a gene: 6. The CDR3 consists of 15 residues. The CDR3 DNA reads TGCGCCAGCAGCCAAGTCCCGGGACTAGTATACGAGCAGTACTTC. It specifies CASSQVPGLVYEQYF.

The chain couples TRBV15 to TRBJ2-5; 7 bases fit TRBD2. Losses at the gene ends were 5 bases for V and 2 bases for J; bases not matched to a gene: 5. CDR1 and CDR2 (germline): LNHNV, YYDKDF (reference sequence). The length of the CDR3 is 14 residues. CDR3 in amino acids: CATSGRTSQETQYF. CDR3 coding DNA: TGTGCCACCAGCGGAAGGACTAGTCAAGAGACCCAGTACTTC.

J is TRBJ2-4 and V is TRBV19; no reliable D call. V lost 1 base and J lost 7, with 8 bases in between. The CDR3 consists of 13 residues. Germline V lookup: CDR1 LNHDA, CDR2 SQIVND (reference sequence). The CDR3 spells CASSIGRENIQYF. The CDR3 DNA follows: TGTGCCAGTAGTATAGGTCGCGAGAACATTCAGTACTTC.

The V call is TRBV4-1, the J call TRBJ2-7; the match to TRBD2 covers 8 bases. This CDR3 is built from 15 residues. Trimming removed 6 bases from V and 2 bases from J; junction bases left unmatched: 9. CDR1 and CDR2 (germline): MGHRA, YSYEKL. The CDR3, as DNA: TGCGCCAGCAGGGGTGAAGCGGGAGTAGCCTACGAGCAGTACTTC. Amino acid sequence: CASRGEAGVAYEQYF.

The rearrangement links TRBV6-6 to TRBJ1-2; D might be TRBD1 (6 bases). Germline loops: CDR1 MNHNY, CDR2 SVGAGI (reference sequence). The CDR3 extends over 11 amino acids. Trimming removed 8 bases at V and 6 bases at J, with 10 bases between. In nucleotides, the CDR3 is TGTGCCAGCCAGGGGTTGGATGGCTACACCTTC. It encodes CASQGLDGYTF.

The chain recombines TRBV10-3 with TRBJ2-5; D gene uncertain. CDR3 length: 13 residues. CDR1 and CDR2 from the germline V gene are ENHRY and SYGVKD. V lost 2 bases and J lost 3, with 7 bases in between. As DNA, the CDR3 is TGTGCCATCAGTGAGACGCAGAAAGAGACCCAGTACTTC. Protein sequence: CAISETQKETQYF.

The rearrangement uses TRBV30 and TRBJ2-1, with 8 bases fitting TRBD2. Germline values: CDR1 GTSNPN, CDR2 SVGIG (reference sequence). J was trimmed by 8 bases and V by 0 bases; bases with no gene match: 9. The CDR3 totals 15 residues. DNA of the CDR3: TGTGCCTGGAGTGTACGTAGCGGGGTTAGAGATGAGCAGTTCTTC. As protein: CAWSVRSGVRDEQFF.

The table lists this clone with a count of one. The chain uses TRBV10-3 and TRBJ2-7; 9 bases match TRBD2. This CDR3 contains 16 residues. V was pared by 0 bases and J by 6 bases, with 9 bases of the junction left unmatched. Germline V gives CDR1 ENHRY, CDR2 SYGVKD. CDR3 in amino acids: CAISESGGAGGTEQYF. The CDR3 DNA reads as TGTGCCATCAGTGAGTCAGGGGGAGCGGGAGGTACCGAGCAGTACTTC.

This rearrangement joins TRBV5-1 to TRBJ2-7; the match to TRBD2 covers 7 bases. Germline V gene sequence: CDR1 SGHRS, CDR2 YFSETQ. The CDR3 spans 14 residues. J gave up 2 bases and V 3 bases, and 5 bases lay outside the gene matches. Here the CDR3 DNA reads TGCGCCAGCAGCTCCGCCGGGACTACCTACGAGCAGTACTTC. Protein sequence: CASSSAGTTYEQYF.